Described below is a single T cell receptor beta chain sequence and its context. The specificity of this receptor is unknown. No per-base quality is available; no much larger clone lies one base away. The immunoSEQ Assay, a bias-controlled multiplex PCR, was used to amplify TCRbeta CDR3 regions from genomic DNA. The source study handled its data this way. Within the assay, amplification of reference gene primers was used to estimate how many nucleated cells each sample contained. To quantify the absolute abundance of each unique TCRbeta CDR3 rearrangement, sequence reads were collapsed and filtered. For each sample, productive Simpson clonality was calculated as the square root of Simpson's diversity index over productive rearrangements. TCRdb provides this immuneACCESS table in a form limited to in-frame rearrangements. Some clones are lacking; in checked studies, under half of them reflect an unresolved V gene, and why the rest are absent is not known. V and J calls and clone size follow that table, whereas D and trimming were derived from the DNA. Here the sample has 250,000 to 350,000 clones; around 90% occur a single time. The ten largest clones take up approximately 8.8% of the sample.

From the cysteine through the phenylalanine, the CDR3 covers 16 amino acids. Only CDR3 DNA is held: 48 bases, read in frame from base 1. CDR1 and CDR2 are drawn from the germline V gene (reference sequence): SGHNT, YYREEE. V loses 1 base at its end and J loses 0 bases; junction bases beyond the gene matches: 5. The sample is drawn from a study of blood T cell repertoires in COVID-19 (dated by TCRdb to 2020 to 2022). Regarding the research as a whole: Samples from collaborators originated in the United States, Italy and Spain and spanned both the acute and convalescent phases of COVID-19. The sample metadata nearly always contained a de-identified subject ID, COVID-19 status, age in years and sex. The repertoires were released in a freely available public database intended as a resource for research on the immune response to SARS-CoV-2. The material from the prospective study consisted of cDNA or gDNA derived from T cells, B-cell-depleted T cells, or PBMCs. The samples were drawn from the first 160 participants of the ongoing ImmuneRACE study and from 1,200 or so subjects provided by 6 global collaborators. Where HLA class I and class II types were available, the types were taken from metadata supplied by the sample provider, not from assay-based typing. Subjects who had been exposed to COVID-19, were actively infected with it, or had recovered from it provided the deeply sampled blood TCRbeta repertoires that made up the dataset. The research as a whole found: The quantity of clinical and demographic metadata differed by source and by participant and was supplied without curation.

Whole blood was collected in K2EDTA tubes by collaborating institutions according to the institutions' own protocols. For TCRbeta analysis, collaborator samples were shipped as frozen whole blood, as isolated PBMCs, or as DNA extracted from either sample type. The sequence links TRBV5-4 to TRBJ2-3; 7 junctional bases match TRBD2. Sample: peripheral blood. This receptor was taken from a man aged 18 to 30 with active or convalescent COVID-19. CDR3 loop: CASSLRGGSSTDTQYF. The sequence in DNA is TGTGCCAGCAGCTTGCGCGGGGGATCTAGCACAGATACGCAGTATTTT.